This is a list of T cell receptor beta chains from one sample in a study of OX40 agonist ivuxolimab in advanced cancers. Only in-frame clones appear in the TCRdb table, and some are missing; sequencing was by immunoSEQ multiplex PCR. The repertoire has about 96,000 clones, about 90% of them found once; the top ten carry around 1.6%. This sample comprised CD4+ or CD8+ T cells sorted from blood, obtained in a trial of the OX40 agonist ivuxolimab. The receptors derive from an adult with an advanced solid tumor such as melanoma, head and neck, liver or kidney cancer. Both conserved end residues are part of each CDR3. D genes are given only for firm matches. Rows give clone size only sometimes, using once, few, many, or a class for an expanded clone.

cdr3_length j_call d_call v_call clone_size cdr3_aa cdr3_nt
15 TRBJ2-1 - TRBV6-4 - CASSDGVASYNEQFF TGTGCCAGCAGTGACGGGGTGGCCTCCTACAATGAGCAGTTCTTC
17 TRBJ2-7 - TRBV6-1 once CASSEALGTISSYEQYF TGTGCCAGCAGTGAAGCGCTAGGGACAATAAGCTCCTACGAGCAGTACTTC
17 TRBJ1-1 TRBD1 TRBV15 - CATSRGLTGGKETEAFF TGTGCCACCAGCAGAGGGTTGACAGGGGGTAAGGAGACTGAAGCTTTCTTT
15 TRBJ2-7 - TRBV7-2 - CASSSDDQYGDEQYF TGTGCCAGCAGTTCTGATGACCAGTACGGCGACGAGCAGTACTTC
16 TRBJ2-1 TRBD2 TRBV4-2 - CASSLTSGSVYNEQFF TGTGCCAGCAGCCTCACAAGCGGGAGTGTCTACAATGAGCAGTTCTTC
15 TRBJ2-5 - TRBV5-1 once CASSSQTRRPPTQYF TGCGCCAGCAGCTCCCAGACTAGGCGACCGCCGACCCAGTACTTC
13 TRBJ2-4 - TRBV28 - CASSPPRDYIQYF TGTGCCAGCAGTCCCCCCCGGGATTACATTCAGTACTTC
13 TRBJ1-1 - TRBV10-2 - CASSEGGYPEAFF TGCGCCAGCAGTGAGGGGGGGTATCCTGAAGCTTTCTTT
15 TRBJ2-3 - TRBV29-1 - CSVRTDGIVADTQYF TGCAGCGTTCGAACGGACGGGATTGTTGCAGATACGCAGTATTTT
14 TRBJ1-2 - TRBV7-9 - CASSPRPESVGYTF TGTGCCAGCAGCCCGCGGCCCGAGTCAGTTGGCTACACCTTC
16 TRBJ2-2 - TRBV4-3 - CASSQGAAGYTGELFF TGCGCCAGCAGCCAAGGTGCGGCGGGGTACACCGGGGAGCTGTTTTTT
15 TRBJ2-1 - TRBV9 - CASSVDTNSYNEQFF TGTGCCAGCAGCGTAGATACTAACTCCTACAATGAGCAGTTCTTC
15 TRBJ2-3 TRBD1 TRBV6-6 - CASSKTGGGTDTQYF TGTGCCAGCAGTAAGACAGGGGGCGGCACAGATACGCAGTATTTT
16 TRBJ1-1 - TRBV6-1 - CASSERPGEFGTEAFF TGTGCCAGCAGTGAACGGCCAGGGGAGTTTGGCACTGAAGCTTTCTTT
18 TRBJ2-6 TRBD1 TRBV7-9 - CASSPPGTGPAGANVLTF TGTGCCAGCAGCCCACCCGGGACAGGACCCGCTGGGGCCAACGTCCTGACTTTC
15 TRBJ2-1 TRBD2 TRBV19 few CASSSTSGNVHEQFF TGTGCCAGTAGTAGCACTAGCGGGAATGTACATGAGCAGTTCTTC
15 TRBJ1-4 - TRBV30 - CAWSRRGHPNEKLFF TGTGCCTGGAGTCGACGGGGGCATCCTAATGAAAAACTGTTTTTT
15 TRBJ2-2 - TRBV5-1 - CASSRSGSNTGELFF TGCGCCAGTAGCAGGAGCGGAAGTAACACCGGGGAGCTGTTTTTT
16 TRBJ2-1 TRBD2 TRBV2 - CASSEGQGGTYNEQFF TGTGCCAGCAGTGAAGGGCAGGGAGGGACCTACAATGAGCAGTTCTTC
13 TRBJ2-7 TRBD2 TRBV6-5 - CASKPGLGLEQYF TGTGCCAGTAAGCCGGGACTAGGCTTGGAGCAGTACTTC
13 TRBJ2-4 TRBD2 TRBV29-1 - CSVKETSVNIQYF TGCAGCGTAAAGGAAACTAGCGTAAACATTCAGTACTTC
12 TRBJ2-1 - TRBV7-2 once CASNNQGNEQFF TGTGCCAGCAACAACCAGGGGAATGAGCAGTTCTTC
20 TRBJ2-2 - TRBV18 - CASSPRSRGYGAGETGELFF TGTGCCAGCTCACCACGATCCAGGGGGTATGGAGCGGGAGAAACCGGGGAGCTGTTTTTT
13 TRBJ2-5 - TRBV30 once CAWSVGRDGPQYF TGTGCCTGGAGTGTAGGTCGGGACGGGCCCCAGTACTTC
15 TRBJ1-3 - TRBV10-2 - CASSGSVLNGNTIYF TGCGCCAGCAGTGGAAGTGTTCTGAACGGAAACACCATATATTTT
15 TRBJ2-7 - TRBV6-6 - CASSYTGILSREQYF TGTGCCAGCAGTTATACAGGGATTTTATCTCGTGAGCAGTACTTC
14 TRBJ2-5 - TRBV11-1 - CASSDRGALETQYF TGTGCCAGCAGCGACCGGGGGGCGTTGGAGACCCAGTACTTC
14 TRBJ2-7 TRBD2 TRBV5-5 - CASSLGAGVNEQYF TGTGCCAGCAGCTTGGGGGCGGGAGTCAACGAGCAGTACTTC
12 TRBJ1-1 - TRBV6-5 - CASNRGSTEAFF TGTGCCAGCAACAGAGGCTCCACTGAAGCTTTCTTT
13 TRBJ2-7 TRBD1 TRBV7-2 - CATQQGATYEQYF TGTGCCACCCAACAGGGGGCCACCTACGAGCAGTACTTC
15 TRBJ2-7 - TRBV5-1 - CASSLIATSGYEQYF TGCGCCAGCAGCTTGATAGCTACCTCCGGGTACGAGCAGTACTTC
17 TRBJ1-2 TRBD1 TRBV19 - CASRTGTGGFRGYGYTF TGTGCCAGTAGAACCGGGACAGGGGGATTTCGGGGCTATGGCTACACCTTC
15 TRBJ1-2 - TRBV5-6 - CASSPVGPRLYGYTF TGTGCCAGCAGCCCTGTGGGGCCTAGATTATATGGCTACACCTTC
16 TRBJ2-3 TRBD2 TRBV4-1 few CASSQPTSGRGDTQYF TGCGCCAGCAGCCAACCCACTAGCGGGAGGGGAGATACGCAGTATTTT
13 TRBJ1-2 - TRBV7-3 - CASSLRSGYGYTF TGTGCCAGCAGCTTAAGGTCAGGATATGGCTACACCTTC
18 TRBJ2-7 TRBD2 TRBV5-1 - CASSLGLAGLEISYEQYF TGCGCCAGCAGCTTGGGTCTAGCGGGACTGGAGATCTCCTACGAGCAGTACTTC